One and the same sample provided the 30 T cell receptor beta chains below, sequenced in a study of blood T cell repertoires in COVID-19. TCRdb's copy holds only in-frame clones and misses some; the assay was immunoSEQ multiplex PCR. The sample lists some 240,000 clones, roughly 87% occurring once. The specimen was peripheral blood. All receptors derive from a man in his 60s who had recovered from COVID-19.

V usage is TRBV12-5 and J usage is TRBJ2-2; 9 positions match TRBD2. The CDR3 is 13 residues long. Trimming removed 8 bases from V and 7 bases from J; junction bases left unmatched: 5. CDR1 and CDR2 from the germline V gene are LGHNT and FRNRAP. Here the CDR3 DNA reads TGTGCTAGTCTGCGGGGGGGCATCGGGGAGCTGTTTTTT. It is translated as CASLRGGIGELFF.

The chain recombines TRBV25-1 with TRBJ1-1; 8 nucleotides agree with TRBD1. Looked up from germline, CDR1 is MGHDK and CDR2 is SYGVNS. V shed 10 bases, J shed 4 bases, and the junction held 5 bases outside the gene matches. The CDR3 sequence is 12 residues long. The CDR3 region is CATQGAGTEAFF. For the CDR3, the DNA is TGTGCCACCCAGGGGGCCGGCACTGAAGCTTTCTTT.

The CDR3 DNA reads as TGTGCCAGCAGCAATACAGGGGGCGGTAGCAATCAGCCCCAGCATTTT. Its translation: CASSNTGGGSNQPQHF. The rearrangement uses TRBV7-8 and TRBJ1-5; 9 nucleotides line up with TRBD1. The CDR3 consists of 16 residues. V lost 5 bases and J lost 0; bases outside the gene matches: 5. Germline V gene lookup returns CDR1 SGHVS and CDR2 FQNEAQ.

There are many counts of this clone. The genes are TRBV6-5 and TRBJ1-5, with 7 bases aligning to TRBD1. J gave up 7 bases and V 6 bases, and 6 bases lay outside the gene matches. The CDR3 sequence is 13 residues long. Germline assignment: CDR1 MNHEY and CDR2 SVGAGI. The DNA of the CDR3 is TGTGCCAGCAGCCCACAGGGGCGGCAGCCCCAGCATTTT. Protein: CASSPQGRQPQHF.

As DNA, the CDR3 is TGCGCCAGCAGCTTTGGGCTCCTTGAGCGGGGTTTTTACGAGCAGTACTTC. Translation gives CASSFGLLERGFYEQYF. V is TRBV5-1 and J is TRBJ2-7, with TRBD2 matching 7 bases. This CDR3 is 17 amino acids long. In germline, CDR1 is SGHRS, CDR2 YFSETQ. Trimming removed 2 bases from V and 4 bases from J; junction bases left unmatched: 15.

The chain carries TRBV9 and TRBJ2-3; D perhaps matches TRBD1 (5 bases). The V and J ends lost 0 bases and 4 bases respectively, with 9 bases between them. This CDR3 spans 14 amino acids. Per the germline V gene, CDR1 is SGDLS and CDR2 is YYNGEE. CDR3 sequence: CASSVGRVADTQYF. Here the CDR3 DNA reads TGTGCCAGCAGCGTAGGCAGGGTTGCAGATACGCAGTATTTT.

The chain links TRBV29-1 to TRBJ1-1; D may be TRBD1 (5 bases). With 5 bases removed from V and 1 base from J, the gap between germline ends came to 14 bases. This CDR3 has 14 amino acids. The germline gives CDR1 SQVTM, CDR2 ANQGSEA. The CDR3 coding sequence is TGCAGCGTTAAAAAGGGGCTGGAGAACACTGAAGCTTTCTTT. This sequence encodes CSVKKGLENTEAFF.

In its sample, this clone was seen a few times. CDR3 nucleotides: TGTGCCAGCAGTGAACGGGGTTTGTCCAACTATGGCTACACCTTC. Its translation is CASSERGLSNYGYTF. The chain carries TRBV2 and TRBJ1-2; D gene unclear. Germline V gene lookup returns CDR1 SNHLY and CDR2 FYNNEI. V lost 2 bases to trimming and J lost 2 bases, with 12 bases between them. This CDR3 has 15 residues.

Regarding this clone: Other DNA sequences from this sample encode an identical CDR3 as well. In DNA, the CDR3 is TGTGCCAGCTCACCACCGCCGGGGGGCAATCAGCCCCAGCATTTT. It encodes CASSPPPGGNQPQHF. V is TRBV18 and J is TRBJ1-5; possibly TRBD1 for D (5 bases). The germline V and J ends were trimmed by 0 bases and 2 bases, with 8 bases remaining between them. The length of the CDR3 is 15 residues. Germline-derived CDR1 and CDR2 are KGHSH and LQKENI.

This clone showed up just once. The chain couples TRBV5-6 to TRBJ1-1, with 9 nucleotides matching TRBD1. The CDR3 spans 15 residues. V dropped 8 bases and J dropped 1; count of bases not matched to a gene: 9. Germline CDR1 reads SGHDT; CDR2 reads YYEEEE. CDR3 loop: CASQLPGQGNTEAFF. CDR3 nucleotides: TGTGCCAGTCAACTCCCGGGACAGGGGAACACTGAAGCTTTCTTT.

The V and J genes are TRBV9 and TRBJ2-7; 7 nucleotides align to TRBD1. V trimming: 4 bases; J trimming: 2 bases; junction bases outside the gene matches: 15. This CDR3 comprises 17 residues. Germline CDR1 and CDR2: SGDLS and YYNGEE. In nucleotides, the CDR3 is TGTGCCAGCAGCTTGGGGGACAGCCTACTAACACCCTACGAGCAGTACTTC. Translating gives CASSLGDSLLTPYEQYF.

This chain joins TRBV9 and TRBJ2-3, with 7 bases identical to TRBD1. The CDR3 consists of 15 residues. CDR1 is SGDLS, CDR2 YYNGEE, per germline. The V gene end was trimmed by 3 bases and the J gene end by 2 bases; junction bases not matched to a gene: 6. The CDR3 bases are TGTGCCAGCAGCGCCCGGGACAGCTACACAGATACGCAGTATTTT. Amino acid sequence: CASSARDSYTDTQYF.

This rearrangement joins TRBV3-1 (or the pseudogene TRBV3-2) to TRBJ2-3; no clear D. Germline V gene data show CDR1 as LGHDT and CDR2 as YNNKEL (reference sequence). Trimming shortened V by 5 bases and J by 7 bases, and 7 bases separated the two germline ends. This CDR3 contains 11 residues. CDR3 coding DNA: TGTGCCAGCAGCAATATAAATACGCAGTATTTT. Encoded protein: CASSNINTQYF.

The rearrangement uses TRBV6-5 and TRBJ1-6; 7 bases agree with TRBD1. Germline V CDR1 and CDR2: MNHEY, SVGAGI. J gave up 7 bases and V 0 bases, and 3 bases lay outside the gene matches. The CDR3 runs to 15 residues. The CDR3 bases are TGTGCCAGCAGTTACTCGACGACAGGGAATTCACCCCTCCACTTT. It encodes CASSYSTTGNSPLHF.

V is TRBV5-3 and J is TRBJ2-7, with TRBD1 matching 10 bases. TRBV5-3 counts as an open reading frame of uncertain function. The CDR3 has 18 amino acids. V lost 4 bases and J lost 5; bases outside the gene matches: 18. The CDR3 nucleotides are TGTGCCAGAAGCCACCATTCCGGATTCCGGGACAGGGGCGACGAGCAGTACTTC. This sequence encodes CARSHHSGFRDRGDEQYF.

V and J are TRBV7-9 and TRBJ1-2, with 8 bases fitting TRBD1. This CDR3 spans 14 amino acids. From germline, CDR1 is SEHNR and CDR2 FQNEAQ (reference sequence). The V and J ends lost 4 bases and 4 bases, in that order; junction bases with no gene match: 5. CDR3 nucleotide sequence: TGTGCCAGCAGCTCTGGACAGGGTGGCTATGGCTACACCTTC. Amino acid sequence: CASSSGQGGYGYTF.

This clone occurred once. CDR3 sequence (DNA): TGCGCCAGCAGCTTCAGCGGGGGGGCCCGGGATACGCAGTATTTT. It translates to CASSFSGGARDTQYF. The chain uses TRBV5-1 and TRBJ2-3, with 10 bases lining up with TRBD2. This CDR3 contains 15 residues. With 2 bases clipped from V and 6 bases from J, the junction kept 6 bases outside the gene matches. Per germline, CDR1 SGHRS and CDR2 YFSETQ.

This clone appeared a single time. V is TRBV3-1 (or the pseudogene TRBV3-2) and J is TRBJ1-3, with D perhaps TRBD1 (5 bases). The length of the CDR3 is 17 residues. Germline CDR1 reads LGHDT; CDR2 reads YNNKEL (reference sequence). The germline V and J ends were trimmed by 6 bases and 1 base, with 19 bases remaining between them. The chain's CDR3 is CASRSGGRTLSGNTIYF. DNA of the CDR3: TGTGCCAGCAGGTCCGGGGGTAGGACCCTATCTGGAAACACCATATATTTT.

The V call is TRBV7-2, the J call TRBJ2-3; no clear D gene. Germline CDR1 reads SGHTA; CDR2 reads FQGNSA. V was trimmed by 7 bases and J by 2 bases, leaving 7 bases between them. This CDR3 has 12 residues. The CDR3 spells CASTFITDTQYF. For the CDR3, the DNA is TGTGCCAGCACCTTCATCACAGATACGCAGTATTTT. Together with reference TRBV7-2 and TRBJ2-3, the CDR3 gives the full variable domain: GAGVSQSPSNKVTEKGKDVELRCDPISGHTALYWYRQSLGQGLEFLIYFQGNSAPDKSGLPSDRFSAERTGGSVSTLTIQRTQQEDSAVYLCASTFITDTQYFGPGTRLTVL.

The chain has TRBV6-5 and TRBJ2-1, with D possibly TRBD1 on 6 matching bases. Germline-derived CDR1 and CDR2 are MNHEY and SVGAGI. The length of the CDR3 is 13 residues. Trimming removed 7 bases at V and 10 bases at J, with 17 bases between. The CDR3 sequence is CASTIGRGHEQFF. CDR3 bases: TGTGCCAGCACCATAGGACGGGGACACGAGCAGTTCTTC.

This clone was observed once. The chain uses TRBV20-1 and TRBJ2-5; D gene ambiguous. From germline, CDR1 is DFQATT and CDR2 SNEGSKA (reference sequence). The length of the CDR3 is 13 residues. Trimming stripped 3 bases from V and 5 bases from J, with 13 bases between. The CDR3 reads CSASLTQTETQYF. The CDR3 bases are TGCAGTGCTAGTTTAACACAGACCGAGACCCAGTACTTC.

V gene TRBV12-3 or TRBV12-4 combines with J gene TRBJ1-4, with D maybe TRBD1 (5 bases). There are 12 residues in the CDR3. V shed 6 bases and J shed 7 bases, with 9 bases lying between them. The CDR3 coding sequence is TGTGCCAGCAGCCCCGGGGGTGAAAAACTGTTTTTT. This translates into CASSPGGEKLFF.

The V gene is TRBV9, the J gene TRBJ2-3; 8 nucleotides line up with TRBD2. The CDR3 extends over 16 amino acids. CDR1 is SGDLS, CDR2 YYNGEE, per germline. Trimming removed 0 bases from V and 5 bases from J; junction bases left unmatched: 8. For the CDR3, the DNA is TGTGCCAGCAGCGTAGTGATTAGCGGGGTTGGAGATACGCAGTATTTT. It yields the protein CASSVVISGVGDTQYF.

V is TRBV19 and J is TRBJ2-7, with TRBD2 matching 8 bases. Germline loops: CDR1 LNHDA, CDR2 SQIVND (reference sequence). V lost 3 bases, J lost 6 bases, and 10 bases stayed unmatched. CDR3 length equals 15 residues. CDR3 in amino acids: CASSILRGGQGEQYF. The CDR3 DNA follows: TGTGCCAGTAGTATCCTACGGGGGGGCCAAGGCGAGCAGTACTTC.

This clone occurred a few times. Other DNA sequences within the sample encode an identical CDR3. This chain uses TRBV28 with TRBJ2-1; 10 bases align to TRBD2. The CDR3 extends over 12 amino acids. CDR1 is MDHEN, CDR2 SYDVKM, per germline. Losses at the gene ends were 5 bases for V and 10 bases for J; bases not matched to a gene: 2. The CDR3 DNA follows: TGTGCCAGCAGTCAACTAGCGGGGGAGCAGTTCTTC. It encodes CASSQLAGEQFF.

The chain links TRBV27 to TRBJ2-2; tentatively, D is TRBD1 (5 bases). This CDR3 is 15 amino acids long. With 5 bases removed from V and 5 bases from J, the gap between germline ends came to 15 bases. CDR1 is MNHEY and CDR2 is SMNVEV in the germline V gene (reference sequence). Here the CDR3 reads CASSPRTPVTGELFF. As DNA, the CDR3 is TGTGCCAGCAGTCCCCGGACACCCGTAACCGGGGAGCTGTTTTTT.

The DNA of the CDR3 is TGTGCCTGGAGTGTGACAGGGGCACGCTATAATTCACCCCTCCACTTT. Translated: CAWSVTGARYNSPLHF. The chain joins TRBV30 to TRBJ1-6, with 8 bases lining up with TRBD1. The germline gives CDR1 GTSNPN, CDR2 SVGIG (reference sequence). CDR3 size: 16 residues. Unmatched junction bases numbered 4, after V lost 0 bases and J lost 3 bases.

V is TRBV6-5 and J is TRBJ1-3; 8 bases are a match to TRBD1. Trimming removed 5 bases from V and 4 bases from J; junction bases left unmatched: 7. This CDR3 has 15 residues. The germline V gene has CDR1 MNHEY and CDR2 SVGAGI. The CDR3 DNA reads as TGTGCCAGCAGTACGACAGGGGTTGCGGGAAACACCATATATTTT. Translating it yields CASSTTGVAGNTIYF.

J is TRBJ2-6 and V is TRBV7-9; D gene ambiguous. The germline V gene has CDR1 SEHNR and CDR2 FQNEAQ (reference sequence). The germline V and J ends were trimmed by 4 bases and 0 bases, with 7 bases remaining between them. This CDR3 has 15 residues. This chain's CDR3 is CASSSANSGANVLTF. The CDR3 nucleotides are TGTGCCAGCAGCTCAGCCAACTCTGGGGCCAACGTCCTGACTTTC.

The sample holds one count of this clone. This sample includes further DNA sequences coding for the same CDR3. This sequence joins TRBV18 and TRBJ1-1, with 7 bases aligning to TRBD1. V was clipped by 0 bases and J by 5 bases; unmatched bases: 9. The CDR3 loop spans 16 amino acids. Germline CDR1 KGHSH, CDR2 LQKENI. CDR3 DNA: TGTGCCAGCTCACCACCGAGTAGGGGGCGAGGAACTGAAGCTTTCTTT. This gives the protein CASSPPSRGRGTEAFF.